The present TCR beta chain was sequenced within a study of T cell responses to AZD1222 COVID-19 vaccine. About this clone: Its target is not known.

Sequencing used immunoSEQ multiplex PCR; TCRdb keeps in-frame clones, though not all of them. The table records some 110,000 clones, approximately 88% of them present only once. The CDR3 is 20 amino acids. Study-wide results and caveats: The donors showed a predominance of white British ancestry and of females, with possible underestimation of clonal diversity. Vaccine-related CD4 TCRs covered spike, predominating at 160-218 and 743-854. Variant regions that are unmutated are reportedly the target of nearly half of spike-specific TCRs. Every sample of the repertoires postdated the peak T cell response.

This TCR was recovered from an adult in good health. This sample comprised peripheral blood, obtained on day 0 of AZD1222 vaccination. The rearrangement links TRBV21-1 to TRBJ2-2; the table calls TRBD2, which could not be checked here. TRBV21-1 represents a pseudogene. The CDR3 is CASRGGGRLAGGPIIGELFF. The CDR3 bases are TGTGCCAGCCGTGGGGGGGGAAGACTAGCGGGAGGGCCGATCATCGGGGAGCTGTTTTTT.